The 5 T cell receptor beta chains given below trace back to one sample, sequenced in a study of T cell clones after liver transplantation. Profiled with immunoSEQ multiplex PCR; TCRdb holds only in-frame clones, not every one. There are more than 95,000 clones in the sample; around four fifths occur only once, and less than 3% lies in the top ten. This material consisted of CD4+ T cells from blood, taken around 48 months after liver transplant. Source of these receptors: a human patient who received a liver transplant. Some T cells may be supplied by the graft donor.

A single count supports this clone. CDR3 amino acids: CASSQRMGGAIEAFF. The CDR3, as DNA: TGTGCCAGCAGTCAACGCATGGGAGGGGCCATCGAAGCTTTCTTT. The chain is built from TRBV5-6 and TRBJ1-1, with a tentative D call TRBD1 (5 bases). CDR1 is SGHDT and CDR2 is YYEEEE in the germline V gene. This CDR3 comprises 15 residues. The V end lost 5 bases, the J end lost 8 bases, and 22 bases lay between the germline ends.

The rearrangement uses TRBV7-8 and TRBJ1-2; maybe TRBD1 (5 bases). Trimming cost V 2 bases and J 5 bases, with 15 bases left between them. Per germline, CDR1 SGHVS and CDR2 FQNEAQ. CDR3 length: 15 residues. The CDR3 here is CASSLMGGGVYGYTF. CDR3 DNA: TGTGCCAGCAGCTTAATGGGAGGAGGGGTATATGGCTACACCTTC.

The chain couples TRBV5-1 to TRBJ2-3, with D uncertain. The CDR3 length is 12 residues. Trimming took off 2 bases at V and 4 bases at J, with 5 bases between the two ends. Germline-derived CDR1 and CDR2 are SGHRS and YFSETQ. The chain's CDR3 is CASSFNSDTQYF. For the CDR3, the DNA is TGCGCCAGCAGCTTCAACTCAGATACGCAGTATTTT.

The gene calls are TRBV11-2 and TRBJ2-7; 9 bases fit TRBD1. Looked up from germline, CDR1 is SGHAT and CDR2 is FQNNGV. The CDR3 contains 14 residues. The V gene end was trimmed by 3 bases and the J gene end by 6 bases; junction bases not matched to a gene: 6. The CDR3 is CASSFGTGIGEQYF. The CDR3 coding sequence is TGTGCCAGCAGCTTCGGGACAGGGATCGGCGAGCAGTACTTC.

The chain has TRBV4-3 and TRBJ1-2; 7 bases line up with TRBD1. Unmatched junction bases numbered 9, after V lost 0 bases and J lost 5 bases. From germline, CDR1 is LGHNA and CDR2 YSLEER. This CDR3 is built from 16 residues. In DNA, the CDR3 is TGCGCCAGCAGCCAAGATACGTACAGGGGTTTTTATGGCTACACCTTC. Protein product: CASSQDTYRGFYGYTF.